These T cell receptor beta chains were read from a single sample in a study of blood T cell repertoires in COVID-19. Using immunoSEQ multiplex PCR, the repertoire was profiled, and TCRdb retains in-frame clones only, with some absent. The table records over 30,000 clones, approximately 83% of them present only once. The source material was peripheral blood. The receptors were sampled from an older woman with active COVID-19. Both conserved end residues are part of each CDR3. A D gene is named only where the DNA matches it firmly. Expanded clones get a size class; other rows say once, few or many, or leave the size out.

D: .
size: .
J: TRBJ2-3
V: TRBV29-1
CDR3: CSVDVPAGNTDTQYF
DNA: TGCAGCGTTGACGTCCCAGCAGGGAACACAGATACGCAGTATTTT

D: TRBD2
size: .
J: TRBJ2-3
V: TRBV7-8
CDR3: CASSGSGTSGRNTQYF
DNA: TGTGCCAGCAGCGGATCCGGGACTAGCGGGAGGAATACGCAGTATTTT

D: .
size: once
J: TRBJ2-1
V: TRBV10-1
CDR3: CASSRYGGEVNEQFF
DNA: TGCGCCAGCAGTAGGTATGGCGGGGAGGTCAATGAGCAGTTCTTC

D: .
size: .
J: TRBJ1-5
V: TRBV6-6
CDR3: CASSYKTGYSNQPQHF
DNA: TGTGCCAGCAGTTACAAAACAGGGTATAGCAATCAGCCCCAGCATTTT

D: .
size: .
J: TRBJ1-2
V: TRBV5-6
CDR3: CASSFSWGVTDNYGYTF
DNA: TGTGCCAGCAGCTTTAGCTGGGGCGTTACCGATAACTATGGCTACACCTTC

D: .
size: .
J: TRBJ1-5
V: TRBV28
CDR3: CASSLFGGGTGYSNQPQHF
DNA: TGTGCCAGCAGTTTATTTGGGGGGGGAACAGGGTATAGCAATCAGCCCCAGCATTTT

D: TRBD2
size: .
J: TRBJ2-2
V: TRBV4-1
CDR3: CASSWTSGANTGELFF
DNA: TGCGCCAGCAGCTGGACTAGCGGGGCGAACACCGGGGAGCTGTTTTTT

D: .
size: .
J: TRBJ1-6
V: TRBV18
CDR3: CASSPAGPIFNSPLHF
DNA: TGTGCCAGCTCACCCGCGGGGCCCATTTTCAATTCACCCCTCCACTTT

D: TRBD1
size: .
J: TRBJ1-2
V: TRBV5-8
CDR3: CASSETTGGVYGYTF
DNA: TGTGCCAGCAGCGAGACAACAGGGGGGGTCTATGGCTACACCTTC

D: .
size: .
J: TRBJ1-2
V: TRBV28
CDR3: CAALGGGSNYGYTF
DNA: TGTGCCGCGCTCGGGGGAGGATCTAACTATGGCTACACCTTC

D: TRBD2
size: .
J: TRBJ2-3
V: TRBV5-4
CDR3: CASSLDSGTTDTQYF
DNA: TGTGCCAGCAGCTTAGATAGCGGGACCACAGATACGCAGTATTTT

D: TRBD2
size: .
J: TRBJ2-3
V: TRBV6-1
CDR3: CASSDSGLAGSDTQYF
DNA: TGTGCCAGCAGTGATTCCGGACTAGCGGGTTCAGATACGCAGTATTTT

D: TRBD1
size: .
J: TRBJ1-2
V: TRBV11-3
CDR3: CASSGQVFYGYTF
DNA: TGTGCCAGCAGCGGACAGGTCTTCTATGGCTACACCTTC

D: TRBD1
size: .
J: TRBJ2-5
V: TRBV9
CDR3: CASSPTGGIQETQYF
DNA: TGTGCCAGCAGCCCGACAGGGGGTATACAAGAGACCCAGTACTTC

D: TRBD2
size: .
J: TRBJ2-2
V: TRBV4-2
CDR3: CASSQERGASWTGELFF
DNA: TGTGCCAGCAGCCAAGAGCGGGGGGCCAGTTGGACCGGGGAGCTGTTTTTT

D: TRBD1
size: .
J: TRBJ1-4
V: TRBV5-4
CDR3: CASSPTGGGEKLFF
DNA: TGTGCCAGCAGCCCGACAGGGGGCGGGGAAAAACTGTTTTTT

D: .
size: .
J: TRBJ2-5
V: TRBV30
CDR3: CAWSDLQETQYF
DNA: TGTGCCTGGAGTGATCTACAAGAGACCCAGTACTTC

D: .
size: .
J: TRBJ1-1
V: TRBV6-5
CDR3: CASRPTGNTEAFF
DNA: TGTGCCAGCAGACCCACAGGGAACACTGAAGCTTTCTTT

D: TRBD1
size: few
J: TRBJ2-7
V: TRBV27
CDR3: CASSPWTGGFNEQYF
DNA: TGTGCCAGCAGTCCATGGACAGGGGGCTTTAACGAGCAGTACTTC

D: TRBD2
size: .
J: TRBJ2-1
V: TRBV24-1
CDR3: CAVQSSLAGGGYNEQFF
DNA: TGTGCCGTTCAGAGTTCCCTAGCGGGGGGAGGCTACAATGAGCAGTTCTTC

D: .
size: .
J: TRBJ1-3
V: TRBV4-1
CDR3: CASSQGTVGNTIYF
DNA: TGCGCCAGCAGCCAAGGAACGGTGGGAAACACCATATATTTT

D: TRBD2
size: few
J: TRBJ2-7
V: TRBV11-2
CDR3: CASSLVLGEGLNEQYF
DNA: TGTGCCAGCAGCTTAGTTCTGGGGGAGGGCCTAAACGAGCAGTACTTC

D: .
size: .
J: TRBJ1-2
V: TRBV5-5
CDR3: CASSLAQGSNYGYTF
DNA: TGTGCCAGCAGCTTGGCACAGGGTTCCAACTATGGCTACACCTTC

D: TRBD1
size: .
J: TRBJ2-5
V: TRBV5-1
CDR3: CASSLTGGGETQYF
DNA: TGCGCCAGCAGCTTAACAGGGGGCGGAGAGACCCAGTACTTC

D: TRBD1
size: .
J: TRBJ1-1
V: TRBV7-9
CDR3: CASSGRTGVGAFF
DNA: TGTGCCAGCAGCGGACGGACAGGGGTTGGCGCTTTCTTT

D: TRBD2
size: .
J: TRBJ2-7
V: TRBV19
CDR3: CASSMVVLRLNSGRSYEQYF
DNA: TGTGCCAGTAGTATGGTAGTTCTGCGACTCAATAGCGGGAGATCCTACGAGCAGTACTTC

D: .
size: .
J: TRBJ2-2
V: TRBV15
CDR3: CATSRESRGSGELFF
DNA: TGTGCCACCAGCAGAGAGTCGAGGGGGTCCGGGGAGCTGTTTTTT

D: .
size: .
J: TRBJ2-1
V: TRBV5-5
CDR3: CASSLIARKRSPSSYNEQFF
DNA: TGTGCCAGCAGCTTGATAGCGAGGAAACGCTCTCCAAGCTCCTACAATGAGCAGTTCTTC

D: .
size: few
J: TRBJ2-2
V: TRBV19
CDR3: CASSDPGGTGELFF
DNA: TGTGCCAGCTCCGATCCCGGTGGCACCGGGGAGCTGTTTTTT

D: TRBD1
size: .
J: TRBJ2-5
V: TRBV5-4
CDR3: CASTDKQGDQETQYF
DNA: TGTGCCAGCACCGATAAACAGGGGGACCAAGAGACCCAGTACTTC

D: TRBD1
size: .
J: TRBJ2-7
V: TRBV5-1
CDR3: CASSRTGGTYEQYF
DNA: TGCGCCAGCTCGCGGACAGGGGGGACCTACGAGCAGTACTTC

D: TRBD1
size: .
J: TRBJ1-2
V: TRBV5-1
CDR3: CASSLETGRYYGYTF
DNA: TGCGCCAGCAGCTTGGAGACAGGGAGGTACTATGGCTACACCTTC

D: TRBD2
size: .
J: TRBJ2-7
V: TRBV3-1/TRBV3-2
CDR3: CASSHLTSGRVEQYF
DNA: TGTGCCAGCAGCCACCTAACTAGCGGGAGGGTCGAGCAGTACTTC

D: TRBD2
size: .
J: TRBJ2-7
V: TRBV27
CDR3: CASSWTSGMGGDDEQYF
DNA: TGTGCCAGCAGTTGGACTAGCGGGATGGGGGGTGATGACGAGCAGTACTTC

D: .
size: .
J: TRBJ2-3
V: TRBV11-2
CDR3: CASSLDLARTDTQYF
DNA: TGTGCCAGCAGCTTAGATCTAGCTCGCACAGATACGCAGTATTTT

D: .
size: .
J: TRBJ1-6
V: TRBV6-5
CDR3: CASRDSSYNSPLHF
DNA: TGTGCCAGCAGGGACAGCTCCTATAATTCACCCCTCCACTTT

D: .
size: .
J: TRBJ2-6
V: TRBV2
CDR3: CASSWGSQGPTYSGANVLTF
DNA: TGTGCCAGCAGTTGGGGAAGCCAGGGGCCTACCTACTCTGGGGCCAACGTCCTGACTTTC

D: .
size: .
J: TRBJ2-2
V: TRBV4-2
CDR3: CASSQVSPEGELFF
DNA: TGTGCCAGCAGCCAAGTGTCCCCGGAGGGCGAGCTGTTTTTT

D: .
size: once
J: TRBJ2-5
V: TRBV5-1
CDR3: CASSTLSQETQYF
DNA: TGCGCCAGCAGCACCCTTAGTCAAGAGACCCAGTACTTC